This T cell receptor beta chain is drawn from a study of response to subunit inactivated influenza vaccine (dated by TCRdb to between 2017 and 2018). With respect to the entire study: Deep quantitative T cell receptor repertoire profiling was used in the study to track responses to a trivalent subunit inactivated influenza vaccine. What the authors observed across the whole study: It was suggested by the authors that each seasonal influenza vaccination may recruit only a limited number of new T cells.

Of note for this clonotype: The specificity of this receptor is unknown. Qualities for individual bases were not recorded, and no much larger clone is one base off.

V is cut by 6 bases and J by 2 bases, and the space between the germline ends is 17 bases. The CDR3 sequence holds 15 residues, the cysteine and phenylalanine included. Only the CDR3 portion is preserved as DNA: 45 bases, with reading frame beginning at the first base. Via the germline V gene, CDR1 is MNHEY and CDR2 SVGEGT. Libraries were made using RT-PCR. These reads were obtained on an Illumina HiSeq 2500. TCRdb handled the public reads itself, with Q25 trimming in fastp and clone calling in MiXCR, and kept productive beta chains. For every CDR3 protein sequence, its rows merge into one entry that carries the most common genes and DNA. This sample holds some 640,000 distinct CDR3 sequences; approximately 14% were observed only once. 5.5% to 7% of the sample belongs to the ten largest clones.

This receptor was identified in a man aged 45 to 65 who received an inactivated influenza vaccine. Donor details come from another sample of the same person, matched by shared clones. The source material was PBMCs from blood, sampled 14 to 15 days before vaccination. The sequence joins TRBV6-2 or TRBV6-3 to TRBJ2-7; the D gene is not confidently resolved. The CDR3 has the sequence CASSSRRTGTYEQYF. The nucleotide sequence is given as TGTGCCAGCAGCTCGAGACGGACCGGTACCTACGAGCAGTACTTC.